The text below deals with one T cell receptor (beta chain). What it binds is unknown. V lost 3 bases to trimming and J lost 5 bases; unmatched junction nucleotides: 9. Germline assignment: CDR1 LNHNV and CDR2 YYDKDF (reference sequence). This CDR3 is 15 amino acids long. Genomic DNA, the template, was used for profiling of the TCR beta VDJ and CDR3. TCRdb re-analysed the reads in MiXCR, keeping a single row per CDR3 protein. The sample contains 15,000 to 20,000 distinct CDR3 sequences, less than 45% of which appear only once. CD8+CD57+ cell expansion, shown by flow cytometry, had occurred in the patients selected for sequencing. Sampling of blood occurred while the patients had still received no therapy. CD8+CD57+ cells were bead-enriched, giving a mean 1.6 ug DNA. This specimen belongs to a study of CD8+CD57+ T cells in acquired aplastic anemia. Broader study findings: In common between the patients and the controls were twenty-nine CD8+ CDR3 sequences. Diversity was reduced in patient CD8+CD57+ cells relative to total CD4+ and CD8+ pools.

V gene TRBV15 combines with J gene TRBJ2-5; 7 bases fit TRBD1. The source of this sequence is a human donor with aplastic anemia. Specimen: CD8+CD57+ T cells sorted from PBMCs. As to subset: bead-enriched CD8+CD57+ effector memory T cells from SAA patients. CDR3 amino acids: CATSRTGSRAETQYF. CDR3 coding DNA: TGTGCCACCAGCAGGACAGGGAGCAGGGCGGAGACCCAGTACTTC.